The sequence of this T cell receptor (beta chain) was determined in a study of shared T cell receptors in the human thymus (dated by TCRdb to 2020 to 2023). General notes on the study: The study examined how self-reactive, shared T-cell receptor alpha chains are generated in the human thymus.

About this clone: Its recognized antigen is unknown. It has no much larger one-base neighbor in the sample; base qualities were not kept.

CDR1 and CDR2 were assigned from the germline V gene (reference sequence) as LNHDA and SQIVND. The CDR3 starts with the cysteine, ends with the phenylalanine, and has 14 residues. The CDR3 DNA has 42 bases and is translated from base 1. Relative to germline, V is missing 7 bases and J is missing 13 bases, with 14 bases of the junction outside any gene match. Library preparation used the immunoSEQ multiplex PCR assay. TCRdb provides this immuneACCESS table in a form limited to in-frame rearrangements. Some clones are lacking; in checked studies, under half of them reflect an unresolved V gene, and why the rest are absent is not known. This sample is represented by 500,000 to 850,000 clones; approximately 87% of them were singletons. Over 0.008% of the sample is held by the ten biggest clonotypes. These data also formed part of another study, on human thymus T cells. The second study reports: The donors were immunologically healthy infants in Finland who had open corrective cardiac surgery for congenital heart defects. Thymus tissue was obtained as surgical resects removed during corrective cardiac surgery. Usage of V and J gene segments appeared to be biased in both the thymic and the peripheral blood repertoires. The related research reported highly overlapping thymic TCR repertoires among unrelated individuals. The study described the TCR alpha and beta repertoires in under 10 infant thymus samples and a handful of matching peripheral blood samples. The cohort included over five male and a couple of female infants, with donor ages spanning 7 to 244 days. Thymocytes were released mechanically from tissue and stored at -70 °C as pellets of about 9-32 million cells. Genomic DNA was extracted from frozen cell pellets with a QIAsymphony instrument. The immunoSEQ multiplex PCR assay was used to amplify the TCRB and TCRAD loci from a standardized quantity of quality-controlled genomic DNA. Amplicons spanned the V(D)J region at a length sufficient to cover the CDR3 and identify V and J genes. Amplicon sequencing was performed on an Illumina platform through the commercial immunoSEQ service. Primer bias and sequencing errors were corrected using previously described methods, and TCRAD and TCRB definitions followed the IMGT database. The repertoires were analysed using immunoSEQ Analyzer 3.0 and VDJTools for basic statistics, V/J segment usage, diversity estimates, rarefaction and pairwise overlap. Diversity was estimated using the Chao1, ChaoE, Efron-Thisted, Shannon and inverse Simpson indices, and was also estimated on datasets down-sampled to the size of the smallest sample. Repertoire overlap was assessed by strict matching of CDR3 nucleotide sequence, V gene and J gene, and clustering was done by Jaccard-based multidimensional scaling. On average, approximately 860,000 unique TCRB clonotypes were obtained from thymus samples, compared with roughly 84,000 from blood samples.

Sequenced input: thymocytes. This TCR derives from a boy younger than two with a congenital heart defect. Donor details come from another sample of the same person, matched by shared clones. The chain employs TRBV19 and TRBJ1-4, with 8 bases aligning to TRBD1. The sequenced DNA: TGTGCCAGTACCGGGTACCTAGACAGGGGAAGACTGTTTTTT. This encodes CASTGYLDRGRLFF.